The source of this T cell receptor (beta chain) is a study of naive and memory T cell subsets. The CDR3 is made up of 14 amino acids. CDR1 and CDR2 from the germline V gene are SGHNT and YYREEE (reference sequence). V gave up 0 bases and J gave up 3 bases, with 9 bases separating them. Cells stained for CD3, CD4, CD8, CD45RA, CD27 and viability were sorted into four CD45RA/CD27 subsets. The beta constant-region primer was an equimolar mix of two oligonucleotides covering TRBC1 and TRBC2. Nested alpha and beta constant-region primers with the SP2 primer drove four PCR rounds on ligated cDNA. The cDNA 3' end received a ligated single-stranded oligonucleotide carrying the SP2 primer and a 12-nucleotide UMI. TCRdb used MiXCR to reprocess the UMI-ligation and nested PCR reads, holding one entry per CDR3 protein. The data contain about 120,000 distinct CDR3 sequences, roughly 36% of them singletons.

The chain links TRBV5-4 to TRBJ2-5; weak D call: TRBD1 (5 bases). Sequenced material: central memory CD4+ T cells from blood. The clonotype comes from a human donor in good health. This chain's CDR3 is CASSLAAGKETQYF. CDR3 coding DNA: TGTGCCAGCAGCTTGGCCGCAGGGAAAGAGACCCAGTACTTC.